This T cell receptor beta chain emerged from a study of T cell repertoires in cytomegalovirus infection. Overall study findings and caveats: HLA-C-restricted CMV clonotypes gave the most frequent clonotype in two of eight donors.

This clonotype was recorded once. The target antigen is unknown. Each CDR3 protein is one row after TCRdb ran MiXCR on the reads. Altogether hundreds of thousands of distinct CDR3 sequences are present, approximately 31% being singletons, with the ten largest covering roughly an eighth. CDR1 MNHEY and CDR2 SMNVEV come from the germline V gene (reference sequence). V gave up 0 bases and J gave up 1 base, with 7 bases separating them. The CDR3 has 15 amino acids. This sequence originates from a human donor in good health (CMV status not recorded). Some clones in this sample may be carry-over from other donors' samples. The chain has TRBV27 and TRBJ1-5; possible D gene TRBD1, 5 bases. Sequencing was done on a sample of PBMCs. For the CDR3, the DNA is TGTGCCAGCAGTTTATCGTCAGGGAGCAATCAGCCCCAGCATTTT. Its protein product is CASSLSSGSNQPQHF.